A single sample gave rise to the 32 T cell receptor beta chains below, sequenced in a study of cytomegalovirus exposure and HLA in healthy donors. The PCR employed 60 Vbeta primers together with 13 Jbeta primers. The repertoire was sequenced with immunoSEQ multiplex PCR; TCRdb's copy has only in-frame clones and lacks some. The sample includes 150,000 or so clones, 80% of them seen just once. Sequencing was performed on PBMCs. These receptors all come from a middle-aged woman in good health and CMV-seronegative.

V gene TRBV11-2 combines with J gene TRBJ1-3; D ambiguous. The CDR3 loop spans 16 amino acids. Germline CDR1 SGHAT, CDR2 FQNNGV. Trimming cost V 6 bases and J 0 bases, with 15 bases left between them. Here the CDR3 DNA reads TGTGCCAGCAGAATCGACCAGGCCGTCTCTGGAAACACCATATATTTT. The encoded protein is CASRIDQAVSGNTIYF.

The chain joins TRBV2 to TRBJ2-1; D remains ambiguous. The CDR3 has 17 amino acids. Trimming shortened V by 6 bases and J by 0 bases, and 18 bases separated the two germline ends. Germline V gene data show CDR1 as SNHLY and CDR2 as FYNNEI. The CDR3 bases are TGTGCCAGCAGCCCCTCCCGACATATGAGCTCCTACAATGAGCAGTTCTTC. It translates to CASSPSRHMSSYNEQFF.

The V call is TRBV28, the J call TRBJ1-2; 12 nucleotides align to TRBD1. J gave up 8 bases and V 5 bases, and 12 bases lay outside the gene matches. CDR3 length: 16 residues. CDR1 and CDR2 (germline): MDHEN, SYDVKM. CDR3 bases: TGTGCCAGCAGTGTCCCACCGGGACAGGGGGCGCAGGGCTACACCTTC. Encoded protein: CASSVPPGQGAQGYTF.

This clone was seen a single time. The chain combines TRBV19 with TRBJ1-4; no reliable D call. Looked up from germline, CDR1 is LNHDA and CDR2 is SQIVND (reference sequence). The CDR3 is 15 residues long. Trimming left V 5 bases short and J 8 bases short, with 18 bases between. DNA for the CDR3: TGTGCCAGTAGTCCCGTTGGGAGGGTCGGCGAAAAACTGTTTTTT. This codes for CASSPVGRVGEKLFF.

The chain carries TRBV28 and TRBJ2-2, with D tentatively TRBD2 (5 bases). V lost 5 bases, J lost 2 bases, and 15 bases lay in between. In germline, CDR1 is MDHEN, CDR2 SYDVKM. CDR3 length equals 16 residues. The CDR3 nucleotides read TGTGCCAGCAGTCGCGGGCCTAAACAAAACACCGGGGAGCTGTTTTTT. It yields the protein CASSRGPKQNTGELFF.

The V gene is TRBV11-3, the J gene TRBJ2-5; 7 bases fit TRBD1. V gave up 5 bases and J gave up 3 bases; unmatched junction bases: 3. This CDR3 is 13 amino acids long. The germline V gene encodes CDR1 SGHNT and CDR2 YENEEA. CDR3 region: CASSPTGEETQYF. DNA of the CDR3: TGTGCCAGCAGCCCAACAGGGGAAGAGACCCAGTACTTC.

CDR3 sequence reads: CASSAQGTDTQYF. As DNA, the CDR3 is TGTGCCAGCAGTGCACAAGGCACAGATACGCAGTATTTT. V and J are TRBV25-1 and TRBJ2-3; unclear D gene. Germline V gives CDR1 MGHDK, CDR2 SYGVNS. The CDR3 has 13 residues. Between the trimmed V and J ends, which lost 4 bases and 1 base, there was a span of 6 bases.

This clone came up once. This chain links TRBV19 with TRBJ2-3; D uncertain. CDR3 length equals 14 residues. Germline V gene sequence: CDR1 LNHDA, CDR2 SQIVND (reference sequence). V dropped 6 bases and J dropped 4 bases, with 14 bases sitting between them. The CDR3 DNA reads as TGTGCCAGTAGCCCACGGGTCCAGTCAGATACGCAGTATTTT. Translation: CASSPRVQSDTQYF.

The chain links TRBV10-3 to TRBJ2-6; D perhaps matches TRBD1 (5 bases). Germline CDR1 reads ENHRY; CDR2 reads SYGVKD. V was shortened by 4 bases and J by 0 bases, with 13 bases between the two germline ends. The CDR3 extends over 17 amino acids. CDR3 residues: CAISGQGSSSGANVLTF. CDR3 in DNA: TGTGCCATCAGTGGTCAGGGCTCCTCCTCTGGGGCCAACGTCCTGACTTTC.

J is TRBJ2-4 and V is TRBV14, with D perhaps TRBD1 (6 bases). Trimming shortened V by 4 bases and J by 0 bases, and 13 bases separated the two germline ends. From germline, CDR1 is SGHDN and CDR2 FVKESK. CDR3 length equals 16 residues. CDR3 DNA sequence: TGTGCCAGCAGCCGGGAACAGGGCTTAGCCAAAAACATTCAGTACTTC. It specifies CASSREQGLAKNIQYF.

This clone was detected only once. The CDR3 coding sequence is TGTGCCAGCAGCTTAATCCTAGTGGTCGATGAGCAGTTCTTC. Translated: CASSLILVVDEQFF. The V call is TRBV11-2, the J call TRBJ2-1; D is ambiguous. The V and J ends lost 2 bases and 8 bases respectively, with 13 bases between them. CDR3 length: 14 amino acids. Germline V gene sequence: CDR1 SGHAT, CDR2 FQNNGV.

There are a few counts of this clone. CDR3 protein: CASAGLAGDTQYF. Written as DNA, the CDR3 is TGTGCCAGCGCGGGACTAGCCGGAGATACGCAGTATTTT. The V gene is TRBV19, the J gene TRBJ2-3; 9 bases line up with TRBD2. Germline loops: CDR1 LNHDA, CDR2 SQIVND (reference sequence). The J segment lost 5 bases and the V segment lost 9 bases, leaving 6 bases of the junction unmatched. The CDR3 has 13 amino acids.

The chain employs TRBV5-1 and TRBJ2-3; 13 bases align to TRBD2. This CDR3 has 18 amino acids. V trimming: 0 bases; J trimming: 0 bases; junction bases outside the gene matches: 4. Looked up from germline, CDR1 is SGHRS and CDR2 is YFSETQ. The CDR3 DNA is TGCGCCAGCAGCTTGGCCGGGACTAGCGGGACTAGCACAGATACGCAGTATTTT. Translated, it gives CASSLAGTSGTSTDTQYF.

This CDR3 reads CASSQGGPGQPSYEQYF. CDR3 bases: TGCGCCAGCAGCCAAGGGGGCCCCGGACAGCCCTCCTACGAGCAGTACTTC. This chain links TRBV4-3 with TRBJ2-7, with TRBD1 as a possible D gene (6 bases). V lost 1 base and J lost 0, with 16 bases in between. Per the germline V gene, CDR1 is LGHNA and CDR2 is YSLEER. The CDR3 extends over 17 amino acids.

The rearrangement uses TRBV4-3 and TRBJ1-2; TRBD1 matches at 8 bases. V lost 0 bases, J lost 6 bases, and 3 bases stayed unmatched. CDR3 length: 14 amino acids. In germline, CDR1 is LGHNA, CDR2 YSLEER. The CDR3 sequence: CASSQDQGADGYTF. The CDR3, as DNA: TGCGCCAGCAGCCAAGACCAGGGGGCGGATGGCTACACCTTC.

This chain connects TRBV5-1 to TRBJ1-2, with unresolved D. The CDR3 has 17 residues. CDR1 SGHRS and CDR2 YFSETQ come from the germline V gene. The V end was cut by 0 bases, the J end by 2 bases, with 17 bases between. For the CDR3, the DNA is TGCGCCAGCAGCTTGGACACGGGAACCCCTAAAAACTATGGCTACACCTTC. Protein: CASSLDTGTPKNYGYTF.

This chain connects TRBV7-3 to TRBJ2-5, with TRBD2 matching over 9 bases. This CDR3 comprises 16 residues. The junction had 10 bases not matched to a gene; V was cut back by 5 bases and J by 3 bases. CDR1 SGHTA and CDR2 FQGTGA come from the germline V gene. The CDR3 DNA reads as TGTGCCAGCAGCCTGGCTAGCGGGGCCCAGAAAGAGACCCAGTACTTC. This encodes CASSLASGAQKETQYF.

The chain links TRBV2 to TRBJ2-1; 11 nucleotides line up with TRBD2. The germline V gene encodes CDR1 SNHLY and CDR2 FYNNEI. V lost 4 bases to trimming and J lost 6 bases; unmatched junction nucleotides: 8. The CDR3 consists of 16 residues. CDR3 sequence reads: CASSGGLAGGSNEQFF. DNA of the CDR3: TGTGCCAGCAGTGGGGGGCTAGCGGGAGGATCCAATGAGCAGTTCTTC. The whole variable domain, filled in from reference TRBV2 and TRBJ2-1, reads EPEVTQTPSHQVTQMGQEVILRCVPISNHLYFYWYRQILGQKVEFLVSFYNNEISEKSEIFDDQFSVERPDGSNFTLKIRSTKLEDSAMYFCASSGGLAGGSNEQFFGPGTRLTVL.

This chain links TRBV15 with TRBJ1-2; no reliable D call. V lost 0 bases, J lost 6 bases, and 14 bases lay in between. The germline V gene encodes CDR1 LNHNV and CDR2 YYDKDF (reference sequence). The CDR3 loop spans 15 amino acids. The CDR3 loop is CATSRDRQAWDGYTF. CDR3 nucleotide sequence: TGTGCCACCAGCAGAGATAGGCAGGCGTGGGATGGCTACACCTTC.

The V and J genes are TRBV5-1 and TRBJ2-2; 7 bases match TRBD1. There are 15 residues in the CDR3. The V gene's germline CDR1 is SGHRS and CDR2 YFSETQ. V trimming: 2 bases; J trimming: 3 bases; junction bases outside the gene matches: 4. CDR3 sequence: CASSFRDSDTGELFF. The CDR3 DNA reads TGCGCCAGCAGCTTTAGGGACAGTGACACCGGGGAGCTGTTTTTT. Filled out from reference TRBV5-1 and TRBJ2-2, the complete variable domain reads KAGVTQTPRYLIKTRGQQVTLSCSPISGHRSVSWYQQTPGQGLQFLFEYFSETQRNKGNFPGRFSGRQFSNSRSEMNVSTLELGDSALYLCASSFRDSDTGELFFGEGSRLTVL.

This clone was observed a few times. J is TRBJ2-3 and V is TRBV18; 7 positions match TRBD1. CDR3 size: 14 residues. Germline V gene lookup returns CDR1 KGHSH and CDR2 LQKENI. The V segment lost 2 bases and the J segment 1 base; nucleotides outside the gene matches: 0. CDR3 sequence reads: CASSPRGRTDTQYF. CDR3 nucleotides: TGTGCCAGCTCACCAAGGGGGCGCACAGATACGCAGTATTTT.

The V call is TRBV7-8, the J call TRBJ1-3; D unclear. CDR3 size: 15 residues. Trimming took off 5 bases at V and 7 bases at J, with 18 bases between the two ends. From germline, CDR1 is SGHVS and CDR2 FQNEAQ. DNA of the CDR3: TGTGCCAGCAGCCCAGCGGGGTATAGAGAGAACACCATATATTTT. Translated: CASSPAGYRENTIYF.

With regard to this clone: One end of the junction does not line up with germline, which may come from a read error. The chain is built from TRBV28 and TRBJ1-2, with D perhaps TRBD1 (5 bases). CDR1 is MDHEN and CDR2 is SYDVKM in the germline V gene. CDR3 size: 15 residues. The CDR3 nucleotides are TGTGCCAGCAGTTCTCCGGGACTCCTACGGGACGGCTGCACCTTC. Residues: CASSSPGLLRDGCTF.

This clone was seen just once. This chain links TRBV19 with TRBJ1-5; D remains unclear. There are 13 residues in the CDR3. Trimming shortened V by 5 bases and J by 2 bases, and 7 bases separated the two germline ends. Germline V gives CDR1 LNHDA, CDR2 SQIVND (reference sequence). In nucleotides, the CDR3 is TGTGCCAGTAGTCGGGGTGGCAATCAGCCCCAGCATTTT. Its protein product is CASSRGGNQPQHF.

The chain combines TRBV15 with TRBJ2-6; the D gene is possibly TRBD2 (5 bases). V was clipped by 0 bases and J by 2 bases, with 20 bases between them. From germline, CDR1 is LNHNV and CDR2 YYDKDF (reference sequence). The CDR3 contains 20 residues. The CDR3 loop reads CATSRDSVLQHPPGANVLTF. The CDR3 DNA reads TGTGCCACCAGCAGAGATAGCGTTTTACAGCACCCCCCTGGGGCCAACGTCCTGACTTTC.

The gene calls are TRBV5-1 and TRBJ2-5; 11 bases map to TRBD2. Germline V lookup: CDR1 SGHRS, CDR2 YFSETQ. CDR3 size: 15 residues. Trimming at V came to 1 base and at J to 4 bases, leaving 3 bases not matched to a gene. The CDR3 sequence: CASSLTSGGGETQYF. In nucleotides, the CDR3 is TGCGCCAGCAGCTTGACTAGCGGGGGAGGAGAGACCCAGTACTTC.

The V and J genes are TRBV29-1 and TRBJ2-5; D is ambiguous. The J call may not be correct, given that the DNA end is closer to TRBJ2-7. Germline V gives CDR1 SQVTM, CDR2 ANQGSEA. This CDR3 is 13 amino acids long. The CDR3 DNA is TGCAGCGTTGAAACAGTTAGTTCCTACGAGCAGTACTTC. Residues: CSVETVSSYEQYF.

The sample holds one count of this clone. This chain links TRBV5-8 with TRBJ1-4; 8 bases align to TRBD1. Germline assignment: CDR1 SGHTS and CDR2 YDEGEE. The CDR3 loop spans 15 amino acids. V was clipped by 5 bases and J by 7 bases; unmatched bases: 10. The CDR3 loop reads CASRQPTGVLEKLFF. CDR3 in DNA: TGTGCCAGCAGGCAGCCGACAGGGGTGCTTGAAAAACTGTTTTTT.

This chain connects TRBV5-4 to TRBJ1-1; D remains ambiguous. Germline CDR1 and CDR2: SGHNT and YYREEE (reference sequence). The CDR3 has 15 residues. V lost 4 bases to trimming and J lost 1 base, with 14 bases between them. The CDR3 reads CASSAPGTKNTEAFF. Written as DNA, the CDR3 is TGTGCCAGCAGCGCCCCGGGTACGAAGAACACTGAAGCTTTCTTT.

The rearrangement uses TRBV15 and TRBJ2-5; weak D call: TRBD1 (5 bases). Germline V lookup: CDR1 LNHNV, CDR2 YYDKDF (reference sequence). V lost 4 bases and J 5 bases, leaving 11 bases between the germline ends. The CDR3 totals 13 residues. The CDR3 coding sequence is TGTGCCACCAGCACTAGATGGGGCGAGACCCAGTACTTC. It encodes CATSTRWGETQYF.

The rearrangement joins TRBV9 to TRBJ2-1, with 7 bases matching TRBD2. V gave up 3 bases and J gave up 3 bases; unmatched junction bases: 3. The length of the CDR3 is 14 residues. Per germline, CDR1 SGDLS and CDR2 YYNGEE. CDR3 in amino acids: CASSEAGDYNEQFF. The CDR3, as DNA: TGTGCCAGCAGCGAGGCGGGGGACTACAATGAGCAGTTCTTC.

This clone occurred once. V is TRBV2 and J is TRBJ2-7, with D possibly matching TRBD1 (5 bases). The CDR3 is 13 residues long. Between the trimmed V and J ends, which lost 5 bases and 2 bases, there was a span of 10 bases. Germline CDR1 is SNHLY and CDR2 is FYNNEI. The CDR3 sequence is CASSLTVTYEQYF. The CDR3 DNA follows: TGTGCCAGCAGTTTGACAGTAACCTACGAGCAGTACTTC.